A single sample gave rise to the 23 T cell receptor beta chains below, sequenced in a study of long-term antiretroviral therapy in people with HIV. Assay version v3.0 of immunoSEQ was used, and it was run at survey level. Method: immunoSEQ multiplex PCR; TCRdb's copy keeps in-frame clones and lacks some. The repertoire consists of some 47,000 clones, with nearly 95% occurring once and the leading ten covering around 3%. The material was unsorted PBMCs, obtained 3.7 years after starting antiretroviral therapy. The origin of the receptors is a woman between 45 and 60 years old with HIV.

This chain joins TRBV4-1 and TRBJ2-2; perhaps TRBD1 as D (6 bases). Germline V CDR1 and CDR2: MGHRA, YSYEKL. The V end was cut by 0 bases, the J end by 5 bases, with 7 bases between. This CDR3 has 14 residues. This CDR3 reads CASSQEGGTGELFF. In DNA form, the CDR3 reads TGCGCCAGCAGCCAAGAAGGGGGTACCGGGGAGCTGTTTTTT.

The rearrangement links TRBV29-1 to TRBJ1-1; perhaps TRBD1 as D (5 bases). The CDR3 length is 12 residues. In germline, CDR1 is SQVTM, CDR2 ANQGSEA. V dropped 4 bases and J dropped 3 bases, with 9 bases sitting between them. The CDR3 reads CSVAQGDTEAFF. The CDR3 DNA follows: TGCAGCGTTGCCCAGGGTGACACTGAAGCTTTCTTT.

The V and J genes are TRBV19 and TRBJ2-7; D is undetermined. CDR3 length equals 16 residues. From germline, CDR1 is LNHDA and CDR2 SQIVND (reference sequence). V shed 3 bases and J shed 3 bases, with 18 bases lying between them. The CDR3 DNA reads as TGTGCCAGTAGTATTTCTTGGGGTAGGATCTACTACGAGCAGTACTTC. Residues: CASSISWGRIYYEQYF.

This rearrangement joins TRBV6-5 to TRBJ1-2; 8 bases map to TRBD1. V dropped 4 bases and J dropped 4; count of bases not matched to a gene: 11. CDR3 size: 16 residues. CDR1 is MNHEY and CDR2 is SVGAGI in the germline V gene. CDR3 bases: TGTGCCAGCAGTTCGTTTCTTCGAGGGACAGGCTATGGCTACACCTTC. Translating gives CASSSFLRGTGYGYTF.

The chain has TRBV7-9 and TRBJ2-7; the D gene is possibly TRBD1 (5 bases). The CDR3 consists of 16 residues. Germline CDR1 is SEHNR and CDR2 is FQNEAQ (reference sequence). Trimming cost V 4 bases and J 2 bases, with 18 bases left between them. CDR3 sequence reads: CASSSQTTEHPYEQYF. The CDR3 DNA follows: TGTGCCAGCAGCTCACAAACGACAGAACATCCCTACGAGCAGTACTTC.

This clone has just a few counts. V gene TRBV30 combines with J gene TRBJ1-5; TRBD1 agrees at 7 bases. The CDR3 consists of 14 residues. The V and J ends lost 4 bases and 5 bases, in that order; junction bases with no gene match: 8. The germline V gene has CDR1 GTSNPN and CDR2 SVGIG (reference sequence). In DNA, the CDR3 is TGTGCCTGGAACAGGGGCGGAGGAGATCAGCCCCAGCATTTT. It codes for CAWNRGGGDQPQHF.

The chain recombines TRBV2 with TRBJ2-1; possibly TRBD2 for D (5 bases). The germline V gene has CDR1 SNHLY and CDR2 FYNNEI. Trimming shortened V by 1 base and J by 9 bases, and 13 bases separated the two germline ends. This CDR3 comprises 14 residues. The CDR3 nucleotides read TGTGCCAGCAGTGAAGGGCTAGGACGGGGTGAGCAGTTCTTC. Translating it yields CASSEGLGRGEQFF.

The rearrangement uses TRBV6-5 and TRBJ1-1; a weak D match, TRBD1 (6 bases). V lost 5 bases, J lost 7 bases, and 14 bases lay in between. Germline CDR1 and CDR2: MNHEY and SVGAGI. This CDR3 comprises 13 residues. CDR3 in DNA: TGTGCCAGCAGTCCCGCCGGGGGACATGAAGCTTTCTTT. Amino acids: CASSPAGGHEAFF.

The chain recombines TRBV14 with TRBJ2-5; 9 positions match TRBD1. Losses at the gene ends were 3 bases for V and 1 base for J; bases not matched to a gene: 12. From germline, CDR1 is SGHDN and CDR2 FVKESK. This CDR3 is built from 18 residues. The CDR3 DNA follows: TGTGCCAGCAGCCAGAGAAAGTCCGGGACAGGGCTCCAAGAGACCCAGTACTTC. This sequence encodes CASSQRKSGTGLQETQYF.

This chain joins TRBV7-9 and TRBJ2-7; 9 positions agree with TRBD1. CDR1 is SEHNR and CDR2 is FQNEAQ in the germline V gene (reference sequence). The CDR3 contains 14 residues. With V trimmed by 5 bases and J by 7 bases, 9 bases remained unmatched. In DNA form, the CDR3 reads TGTGCCAGCAGCCCAGGGACAGGGAACTATGAGCAGTACTTC. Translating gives CASSPGTGNYEQYF.

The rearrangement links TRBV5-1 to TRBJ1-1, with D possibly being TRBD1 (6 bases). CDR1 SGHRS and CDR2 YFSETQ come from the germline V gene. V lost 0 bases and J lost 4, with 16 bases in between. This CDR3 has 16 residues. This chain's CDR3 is CASSLGPQGGGTEAFF. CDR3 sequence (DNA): TGCGCCAGCAGCTTGGGACCACAGGGAGGGGGCACTGAAGCTTTCTTT. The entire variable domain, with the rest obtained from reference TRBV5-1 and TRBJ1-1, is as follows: KAGVTQTPRYLIKTRGQQVTLSCSPISGHRSVSWYQQTPGQGLQFLFEYFSETQRNKGNFPGRFSGRQFSNSRSEMNVSTLELGDSALYLCASSLGPQGGGTEAFFGQGTRLTVV.

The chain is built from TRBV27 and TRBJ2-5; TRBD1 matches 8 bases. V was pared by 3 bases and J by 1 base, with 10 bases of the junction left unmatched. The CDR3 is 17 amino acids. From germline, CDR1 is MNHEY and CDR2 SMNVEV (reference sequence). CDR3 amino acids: CASSFIGTGPRQETQYF. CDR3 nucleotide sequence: TGTGCCAGCAGTTTCATCGGGACAGGTCCACGCCAAGAGACCCAGTACTTC.

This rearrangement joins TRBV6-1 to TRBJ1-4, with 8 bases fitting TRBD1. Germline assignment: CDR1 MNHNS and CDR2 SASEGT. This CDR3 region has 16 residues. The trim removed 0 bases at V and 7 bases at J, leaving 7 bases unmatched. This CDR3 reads CASSEAGTGQGEKLFF. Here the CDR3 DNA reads TGTGCCAGCAGTGAAGCGGGCACCGGACAGGGTGAAAAACTGTTTTTT.

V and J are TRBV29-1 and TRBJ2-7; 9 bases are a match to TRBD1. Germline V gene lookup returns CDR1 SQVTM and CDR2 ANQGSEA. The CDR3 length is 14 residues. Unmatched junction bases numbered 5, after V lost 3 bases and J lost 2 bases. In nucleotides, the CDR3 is TGCAGCGTTGAGAGGGGGACAGGGACCTACGAGCAGTACTTC. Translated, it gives CSVERGTGTYEQYF.

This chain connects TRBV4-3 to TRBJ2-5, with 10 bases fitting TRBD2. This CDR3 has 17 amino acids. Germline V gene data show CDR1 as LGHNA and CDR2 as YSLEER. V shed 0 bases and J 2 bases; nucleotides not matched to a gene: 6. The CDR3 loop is CASSQDRTSGPQETQYF. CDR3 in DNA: TGCGCCAGCAGCCAAGATCGGACTAGCGGCCCGCAAGAGACCCAGTACTTC.

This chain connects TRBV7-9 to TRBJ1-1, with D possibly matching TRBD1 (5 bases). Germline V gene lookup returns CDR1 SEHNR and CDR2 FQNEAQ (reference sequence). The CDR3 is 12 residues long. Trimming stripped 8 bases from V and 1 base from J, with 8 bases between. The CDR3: CASGDGNTEAFF. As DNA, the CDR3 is TGTGCCAGCGGGGACGGGAACACTGAAGCTTTCTTT.

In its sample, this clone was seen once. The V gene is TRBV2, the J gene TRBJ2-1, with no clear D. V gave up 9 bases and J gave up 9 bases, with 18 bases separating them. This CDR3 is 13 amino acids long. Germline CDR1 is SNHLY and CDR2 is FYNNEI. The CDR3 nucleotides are TGTGCCAGTTCTGCCATTCAGGTTTTTGAGCAGTTCTTC. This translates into CASSAIQVFEQFF.

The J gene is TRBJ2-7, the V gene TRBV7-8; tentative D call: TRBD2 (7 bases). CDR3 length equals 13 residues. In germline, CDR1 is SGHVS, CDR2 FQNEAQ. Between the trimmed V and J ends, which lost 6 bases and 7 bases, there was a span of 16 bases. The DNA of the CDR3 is TGTGCCAGCAGTCGCGAGGGGGGGCTGGAGCAGTACTTC. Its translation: CASSREGGLEQYF. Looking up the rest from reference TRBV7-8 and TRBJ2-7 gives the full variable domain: GAGVSQSPRYKVAKRGQDVALRCDPISGHVSLFWYQQALGQGPEFLTYFQNEAQLDKSGLPSDRFFAERPEGSVSTLKIQRTQQEDSAVYLCASSREGGLEQYFGPGTRLTVT.

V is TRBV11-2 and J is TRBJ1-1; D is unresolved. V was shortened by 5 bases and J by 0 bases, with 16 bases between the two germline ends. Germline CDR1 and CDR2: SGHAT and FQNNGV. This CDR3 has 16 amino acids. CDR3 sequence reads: CASSRNVGVMNTEAFF. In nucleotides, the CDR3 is TGTGCCAGCAGCAGAAACGTGGGAGTCATGAACACTGAAGCTTTCTTT.

This CDR3 is CAWSQLQGNEQYF. The CDR3 DNA sequence: TGTGCCTGGAGCCAACTACAAGGGAACGAGCAGTACTTC. The J gene is TRBJ2-7, the V gene TRBV30, with D unclear. The V and J ends lost 3 bases and 5 bases respectively, with 14 bases between them. This CDR3 is built from 13 residues. Per the germline V gene, CDR1 is GTSNPN and CDR2 is SVGIG (reference sequence).

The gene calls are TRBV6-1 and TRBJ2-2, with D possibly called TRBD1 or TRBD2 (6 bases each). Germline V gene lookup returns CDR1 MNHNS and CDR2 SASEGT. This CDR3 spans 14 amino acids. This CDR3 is CAIRGPGFTGELFF. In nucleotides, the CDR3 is TGTGCAATACGGGGGCCGGGCTTTACCGGGGAGCTGTTTTTT.

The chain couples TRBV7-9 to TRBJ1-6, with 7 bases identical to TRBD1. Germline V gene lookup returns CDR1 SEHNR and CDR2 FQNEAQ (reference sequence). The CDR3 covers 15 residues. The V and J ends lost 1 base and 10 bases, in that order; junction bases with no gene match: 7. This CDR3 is CASSLGRQGESPLHF. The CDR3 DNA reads TGTGCCAGCAGCTTAGGGCGACAGGGTGAATCACCCCTCCACTTT.

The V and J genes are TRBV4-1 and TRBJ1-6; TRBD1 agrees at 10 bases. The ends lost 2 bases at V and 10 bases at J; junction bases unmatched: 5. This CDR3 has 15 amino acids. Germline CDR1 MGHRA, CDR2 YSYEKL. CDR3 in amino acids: CASSQTGTGASPLHF. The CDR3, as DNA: TGCGCCAGCAGCCAAACCGGGACAGGGGCATCACCCCTCCACTTT.